The 3 T cell receptor beta chains in this list originate from one sample, sequenced in a study of cytomegalovirus exposure and HLA in healthy donors. PCR involved 60 Vbeta and 13 Jbeta primers. Repertoires were generated with immunoSEQ multiplex PCR, while TCRdb's copy carries only in-frame clones and drops some. The table records 100,000 to 150,000 clones, about 74% of them present only once. Sequencing input: PBMCs. The receptors come from a woman aged 60-75 years in good health and CMV-seronegative.

The CDR3 is CASSPRDREYSPLHF. The DNA for the CDR3 is TGTGCCAGCAGCCCCCGGGACAGGGAATATTCACCCCTCCACTTT. The chain combines TRBV7-2 with TRBJ1-6, with TRBD1 identical over 9 bases. The V gene end was trimmed by 5 bases and the J gene end by 8 bases; junction bases not matched to a gene: 7. CDR1 is SGHTA, CDR2 FQGNSA, per germline. The CDR3 has 15 residues.

This chain joins TRBV11-2 and TRBJ1-4, with TRBD1 matching 7 bases. This CDR3 contains 14 residues. Unmatched junction bases numbered 4, after V lost 5 bases and J lost 4 bases. The germline gives CDR1 SGHAT, CDR2 FQNNGV. In DNA, the CDR3 is TGTGCCAGCAGCCCGGACAGGAATAATGAAAAACTGTTTTTT. Its translation: CASSPDRNNEKLFF.

This clone was recorded a few times. This chain joins TRBV21-1 and TRBJ2-6; TRBD2 is taken as the D call from the table, unchecked against the DNA. TRBV21-1 corresponds to a pseudogene. There are 14 residues in the CDR3. CDR3 DNA sequence: TGTGCCAGCAGACGGGACTCTGGGGCCAACGTCCTGACTTTC. It codes for CASRRDSGANVLTF.